These 27 T cell receptor beta chains were sequenced from one sample in a study of vaccination and CD4 T cells after COVID-19. The study sequenced cultured CD4+ T cell DNA using the Oncomine TCR Beta short-read assay. TCRdb re-analysed the PCR reads in MiXCR, keeping a single row per CDR3 protein. Of more than 9,500 distinct CDR3 sequences in the sample, roughly 44% were seen once. Treatment specified: approximately nine-day PBMC culture with coronavirus spike peptide pools or control peptides (ViraFEST assay). No antigen is known for these receptors. This sample comprised cultured CD4+ T cells from blood, obtained after SARS-CoV-2 vaccination. Receptors were obtained from a human donor with COVID-19.

The rearrangement links TRBV18 to TRBJ1-5; weak D call: TRBD1 (6 bases). The CDR3 spans 13 residues. The V gene lost 4 bases and the J gene lost 4 bases, with 8 bases spanning the gap. The germline V gene has CDR1 KGHSH and CDR2 LQKENI. The CDR3 DNA sequence: TGTGCCAGCTCACTCGACAGGAATCAGCCCCAGCATTTT. The encoded protein is CASSLDRNQPQHF.

The J gene is TRBJ2-3, the V gene TRBV11-3; D may match TRBD1 or TRBD2 (5 bases each). The CDR3 consists of 17 residues. Per the germline V gene, CDR1 is SGHNT and CDR2 is YENEEA. Between the trimmed V and J ends, which lost 4 bases and 2 bases, there was a span of 19 bases. CDR3 amino acids: CASSSPLGRLTTDTQYF. For the CDR3, the DNA is TGTGCCAGCAGCTCACCGCTGGGACGCCTAACCACAGATACGCAGTATTTT.

The rearrangement joins TRBV6-1 to TRBJ2-7; 9 bases agree with TRBD2. CDR1 and CDR2 from the germline V gene are MNHNS and SASEGT. J gave up 2 bases and V 6 bases, and 11 bases lay outside the gene matches. The CDR3 contains 16 residues. The CDR3 sequence: CASREDSGGTAYEQYF. Written as DNA, the CDR3 is TGTGCCAGCAGGGAGGACAGCGGGGGGACAGCCTACGAGCAGTACTTC.

This clonotype was found a few times. V gene TRBV6-1 combines with J gene TRBJ2-7; D is tentatively TRBD1 or TRBD2 (6 bases each). Per germline, CDR1 MNHNS and CDR2 SASEGT. Trimming removed 5 bases from V and 0 bases from J, with 17 bases in between. The CDR3 extends over 16 amino acids. The CDR3 bases are TGTGCCAGCAGTCCCCCCGGGGGCAGGCTCTCCTACGAGCAGTACTTC. Protein: CASSPPGGRLSYEQYF.

The chain links TRBV7-9 to TRBJ1-1; TRBD1 is a possible D gene (6 bases). From germline, CDR1 is SEHNR and CDR2 FQNEAQ (reference sequence). The CDR3 has 21 amino acids. The V end was cut by 5 bases, the J end by 6 bases, with 37 bases between. The CDR3 region is CASSLASVWGGPMSLLAEAFF. CDR3 sequence (DNA): TGTGCCAGCAGCCTTGCCTCAGTTTGGGGGGGGCCCATGTCCCTTTTAGCTGAAGCTTTCTTT.

This sequence joins TRBV5-4 and TRBJ2-5; 8 nucleotides match TRBD1. The ends lost 4 bases at V and 1 base at J; junction bases unmatched: 6. Germline CDR1 is SGHNT and CDR2 is YYREEE (reference sequence). CDR3 length: 15 amino acids. CDR3 in amino acids: CASSRTGLTQETQYF. As DNA, the CDR3 is TGTGCCAGCAGCCGGACAGGGCTTACCCAAGAGACCCAGTACTTC.

This chain uses TRBV19 with TRBJ2-2; 10 nucleotides match TRBD2. The CDR3 has 14 residues. Trimming removed 7 bases from V and 3 bases from J; junction bases left unmatched: 2. Germline V gives CDR1 LNHDA, CDR2 SQIVND (reference sequence). The CDR3: CASNLAGDTGELFF. The CDR3 DNA sequence: TGTGCCAGTAACCTAGCGGGAGACACCGGGGAGCTGTTTTTT.

This clonotype is a singleton in its sample. The genes are TRBV28 and TRBJ2-7; D possibly corresponds to TRBD2 (6 bases). CDR3 length: 15 residues. The germline V gene encodes CDR1 MDHEN and CDR2 SYDVKM. Trimming shortened V by 6 bases and J by 2 bases, and 17 bases separated the two germline ends. This chain's CDR3 is CASRNGGGVPYEQYF. The DNA of the CDR3 is TGTGCCAGCAGAAACGGTGGAGGGGTTCCCTACGAGCAGTACTTC.

The chain has TRBV11-3 and TRBJ1-2; D is ambiguous. The CDR3 has 13 amino acids. Trimming shortened V by 4 bases and J by 6 bases, and 12 bases separated the two germline ends. CDR1 SGHNT and CDR2 YENEEA come from the germline V gene. The CDR3 region has the DNA TGTGCCAGCAGCTACTCTCTGAGGGATGGCTACACCTTC. The encoded protein is CASSYSLRDGYTF.

The sample holds a few counts of this clonotype. The chain employs TRBV20-1 and TRBJ1-1, with D tentatively TRBD1 (6 bases). Germline V gene sequence: CDR1 DFQATT, CDR2 SNEGSKA (reference sequence). Between the trimmed V and J ends, which lost 1 base and 9 bases, there was a span of 21 bases. CDR3 length equals 15 residues. The CDR3 reads CSARALTQGWNQAFF. The CDR3 nucleotides read TGCAGTGCTAGAGCGTTGACACAGGGTTGGAATCAAGCTTTCTTT.

The chain couples TRBV20-1 to TRBJ1-1; D not certain. V dropped 6 bases and J dropped 4 bases, with 15 bases sitting between them. Looked up from germline, CDR1 is DFQATT and CDR2 is SNEGSKA (reference sequence). CDR3 size: 13 residues. The CDR3 loop is CSAPVGGVTEAFF. CDR3 in DNA: TGCAGTGCCCCCGTCGGCGGAGTCACTGAAGCTTTCTTT.

The chain employs TRBV5-4 and TRBJ1-2, with D tentatively TRBD1 (6 bases). V lost 3 bases, J lost 3 bases, and 9 bases lay in between. Germline V lookup: CDR1 SGHNT, CDR2 YYREEE (reference sequence). CDR3 length: 13 residues. Here the CDR3 DNA reads TGTGCCAGCAGCTCGGACAGACACTATGGCTACACCTTC. The encoded protein is CASSSDRHYGYTF.

This clonotype was recorded a few times. V and J are TRBV25-1 and TRBJ1-5, with D possibly matching TRBD1 (5 bases). There are 14 residues in the CDR3. The germline V gene has CDR1 MGHDK and CDR2 SYGVNS. V shed 1 base and J shed 10 bases, with 14 bases lying between them. This CDR3 is CASSESGTVQPQHF. In DNA form, the CDR3 reads TGTGCCAGCAGTGAATCCGGGACGGTTCAACCCCAGCATTTT. The full variable domain, rest sourced from reference TRBV25-1 and TRBJ1-5, is EADIYQTPRYLVIGTGKKITLECSQTMGHDKMYWYQQDPGMELHLIHYSYGVNSTEKGDLSSESTVSRIRTEHFPLTLESARPSHTSQYLCASSESGTVQPQHFGDGTRLSIL.

DNA of the CDR3: TGTGCCAGCAGTTACTCCGGCAGGAACTCTGGAAACACCATATATTTT. Translation: CASSYSGRNSGNTIYF. The chain uses TRBV6-5 and TRBJ1-3; D ambiguous. The germline gives CDR1 MNHEY, CDR2 SVGAGI. V shed 0 bases and J shed 0 bases, with 9 bases lying between them. This CDR3 has 16 residues.

The V gene is TRBV6-1, the J gene TRBJ2-4; 11 bases agree with TRBD1. V shed 5 bases and J 4 bases; nucleotides not matched to a gene: 16. Germline CDR1 MNHNS, CDR2 SASEGT. The CDR3 sequence is 19 residues long. In DNA form, the CDR3 reads TGTGCCAGCAGTCAGGGGACAGGGGGGCGAGTGAACTCTAAAAACATTCAGTACTTC. It is translated as CASSQGTGGRVNSKNIQYF.

This clonotype has a handful of counts. The gene calls are TRBV6-2 or TRBV6-3 and TRBJ1-2; TRBD1 might be the D (6 bases). Germline V gene sequence: CDR1 MNHEY, CDR2 SVGEGT. Trimming stripped 5 bases from V and 5 bases from J, with 12 bases between. CDR3 size: 13 residues. The CDR3 protein is CASSEDRGYGYTF. CDR3 DNA: TGTGCCAGCAGTGAGGACAGAGGATATGGCTACACCTTC.

This clonotype was seen a few times. The rearrangement joins TRBV6-1 to TRBJ2-7, with 7 nucleotides matching TRBD1. V was pared by 6 bases and J by 3 bases, with 8 bases of the junction left unmatched. The CDR3 is made up of 14 amino acids. Germline V CDR1 and CDR2: MNHNS, SASEGT. The DNA for the CDR3 is TGTGCCAGCAGGTTGGGACAGACTATCTACGAGCAGTACTTC. Translating gives CASRLGQTIYEQYF.

The chain is built from TRBV7-9 and TRBJ2-7; TRBD1 agrees at 10 bases. J gave up 3 bases and V 1 base, and 18 bases lay outside the gene matches. CDR3 length: 20 amino acids. Germline values: CDR1 SEHNR, CDR2 FQNEAQ (reference sequence). In DNA, the CDR3 is TGTGCCAGCAGCTTAGTCTTAGGGACAGGGGTGGTCAGAAACAACTACGAGCAGTACTTC. This gives the protein CASSLVLGTGVVRNNYEQYF.

In this sample, this clonotype turned up a few times. This chain links TRBV7-8 with TRBJ2-5; the D gene is possibly TRBD2 (7 bases). CDR1 SGHVS and CDR2 FQNEAQ come from the germline V gene. This CDR3 has 16 amino acids. Between the trimmed V and J ends, which lost 1 base and 3 bases, there was a span of 15 bases. CDR3 protein: CASSLDPGGLEETQYF. Written as DNA, the CDR3 is TGTGCCAGCAGCTTAGACCCCGGGGGGCTAGAAGAGACCCAGTACTTC.

This clonotype occurred a few times. The CDR3 nucleotides read TGTGCCAGCAGCCAAACACTAGCGGGGGACACAGATACGCAGTATTTT. The encoded protein is CASSQTLAGDTDTQYF. The chain uses TRBV11-3 and TRBJ2-3; TRBD2 matches 11 bases. V trimming: 5 bases; J trimming: 2 bases; junction bases outside the gene matches: 6. In germline, CDR1 is SGHNT, CDR2 YENEEA. The CDR3 contains 16 residues.

This clonotype occurred a few times. V gene TRBV6-5 combines with J gene TRBJ1-1; D remains ambiguous. The V end was cut by 2 bases, the J end by 4 bases, with 17 bases between. The CDR3 spans 16 residues. Germline V gives CDR1 MNHEY, CDR2 SVGAGI. The CDR3 region has the DNA TGTGCCAGCAGTTACGTATTGATTTCACAACCCACTGAAGCTTTCTTT. Translated: CASSYVLISQPTEAFF.

With respect to this clonotype: The junction departs from germline at one end; a sequencing error may be responsible. The chain uses TRBV7-8 and TRBJ2-7; weak D call: TRBD1 (6 bases). In germline, CDR1 is SGHVS, CDR2 FQNEAQ. The CDR3 sequence is 14 residues long. CDR3 coding DNA: TGTACCAGCAGCTGGGCCGGACAGTCCTACGAGCAGTACTTC. It is translated as CTSSWAGQSYEQYF. Full variable domain (missing parts from reference TRBV7-8 and TRBJ2-7): GAGVSQSPRYKVAKRGQDVALRCDPISGHVSLFWYQQALGQGPEFLTYFQNEAQLDKSGLPSDRFFAERPEGSVSTLKIQRTQQEDSAVYLCTSSWAGQSYEQYFGPGTRLTVT.

The chain recombines TRBV7-9 with TRBJ1-6; D may be TRBD1 (5 bases). CDR1 and CDR2 from the germline V gene are SEHNR and FQNEAQ (reference sequence). The ends were cut back, 3 bases at V and 10 bases at J, with 10 bases in the middle. The CDR3 runs 13 residues. The CDR3 loop reads CASSFIRESPLHF. The CDR3 nucleotides read TGTGCCAGCAGCTTCATCAGGGAATCACCCCTCCACTTT.

This clonotype was counted a few times. The chain employs TRBV10-3 and TRBJ1-1, with a possible D match to TRBD1 (6 bases). The CDR3 is 14 residues long. Trimming took 3 bases from V and 3 from J, leaving 11 bases between them. Germline V lookup: CDR1 ENHRY, CDR2 SYGVKD. CDR3 in amino acids: CAISEQGGDTEAFF. CDR3 sequence (DNA): TGTGCCATCAGTGAACAGGGCGGGGACACTGAAGCTTTCTTT.

V gene TRBV23-1 combines with J gene TRBJ2-5; possibly TRBD2 for D (5 bases). TRBV23-1 is marked as an open reading frame, function uncertain. V lost 7 bases to trimming and J lost 4 bases, with 10 bases between them. The CDR3 is made up of 12 amino acids. The CDR3 sequence: CASIEGGETQYF. The CDR3 region has the DNA TGCGCCAGCATTGAGGGTGGAGAGACCCAGTACTTC.

This sequence joins TRBV5-1 and TRBJ2-7; 8 bases line up with TRBD1. This CDR3 has 13 residues. The V gene's germline CDR1 is SGHRS and CDR2 YFSETQ. Trimming removed 3 bases from V and 4 bases from J; junction bases left unmatched: 3. The CDR3 here is CASSWGQDYEQYF. CDR3 nucleotides: TGCGCCAGCAGCTGGGGACAGGATTACGAGCAGTACTTC.

This clonotype was seen more than once but under ten times. V usage is TRBV20-1 and J usage is TRBJ2-1; no firm D call. The CDR3 sequence is 15 residues long. CDR1 DFQATT and CDR2 SNEGSKA come from the germline V gene (reference sequence). V was shortened by 0 bases and J by 5 bases, with 14 bases between the two germline ends. The CDR3 reads CSARDSGFFDNEQFF. The CDR3 nucleotides read TGCAGTGCTAGAGATTCGGGCTTTTTCGACAATGAGCAGTTCTTC.